One and the same sample provided the 27 T cell receptor beta chains below, sequenced in a study of graft-versus-host responses after intestinal transplantation. Only in-frame clones appear in the TCRdb table, and some are missing; sequencing was by immunoSEQ multiplex PCR. The sample has tens of thousands of clones, about 90% seen once. The material sequenced was PBMCs, taken approximately 320 days after intestinal transplant. These receptor sequences come from a human patient who received an intestinal transplant, so some T cells may come from the graft donor.

This chain connects TRBV15 to TRBJ1-5; D call uncertain. Germline V CDR1 and CDR2: LNHNV, YYDKDF (reference sequence). Trimming removed 0 bases from V and 4 bases from J, with 10 bases in between. The CDR3 runs to 15 residues. CDR3 residues: CATSRDLGWNQPQHF. The DNA for the CDR3 is TGTGCCACCAGCAGAGATTTGGGGTGGAATCAGCCCCAGCATTTT. Full variable domain (remainder filled in from reference TRBV15 and TRBJ1-5): DAMVIQNPRYQVTQFGKPVTLSCSQTLNHNVMYWYQQKSSQAPKLLFHYYDKDFNNEADTPDNFQSRRPNTSFCFLDIRSPGLGDTAMYLCATSRDLGWNQPQHFGDGTRLSIL.

This chain uses TRBV9 with TRBJ2-3; tentative D call: TRBD2 (6 bases). CDR3 length: 16 amino acids. Germline V lookup: CDR1 SGDLS, CDR2 YYNGEE. Between the trimmed V and J ends, which lost 0 bases and 8 bases, there was a span of 19 bases. CDR3 coding DNA: TGTGCCAGCAGCGTAGTCATCCGGGGGTCCGCAGGTACGCAGTATTTT. Translation gives CASSVVIRGSAGTQYF.

The rearrangement joins TRBV2 to TRBJ2-7; possibly TRBD2 for D (5 bases). CDR3 length: 13 amino acids. Per germline, CDR1 SNHLY and CDR2 FYNNEI. Trimming shortened V by 4 bases and J by 3 bases, and 10 bases separated the two germline ends. CDR3 DNA sequence: TGTGCCAGCAGTGGGCCGGGAAGCTACGAGCAGTACTTC. This translates into CASSGPGSYEQYF.

V gene TRBV7-8 combines with J gene TRBJ2-3, with D perhaps matching TRBD1 (8 bases). CDR1 and CDR2 from the germline V gene are SGHVS and FQNEAQ. CDR3 size: 16 residues. The V gene lost 6 bases and the J gene lost 4 bases, with 20 bases spanning the gap. Written as DNA, the CDR3 is TGTGCCAGCAGGCCCACCAGAACAGGGGGGGCAGATACGCAGTATTTT. It specifies CASRPTRTGGADTQYF. Using reference TRBV7-8 and TRBJ2-3 for the parts outside the CDR3, the full variable domain is GAGVSQSPRYKVAKRGQDVALRCDPISGHVSLFWYQQALGQGPEFLTYFQNEAQLDKSGLPSDRFFAERPEGSVSTLKIQRTQQEDSAVYLCASRPTRTGGADTQYFGPGTRLTVL.

The DNA for the CDR3 is TGCAGCGTTGAGCGGGGGACAGATACGCAGTATTTT. Translated, it gives CSVERGTDTQYF. The chain combines TRBV29-1 with TRBJ2-3, with 7 bases fitting TRBD2. Germline V CDR1 and CDR2: SQVTM, ANQGSEA. The CDR3 length is 12 residues. Losses at the gene ends were 3 bases for V and 3 bases for J; bases not matched to a gene: 0.

This chain joins TRBV2 and TRBJ2-5; the D is unclear. Germline V lookup: CDR1 SNHLY, CDR2 FYNNEI. This CDR3 comprises 14 residues. Trimming left V 3 bases short and J 7 bases short, with 15 bases between. As DNA, the CDR3 is TGTGCCAGCAGTGAGATGGCCCCTTTTGCGACCCAGTACTTC. Residues: CASSEMAPFATQYF.

The chain is built from TRBV6-5 and TRBJ2-2; D may be TRBD2 (6 bases). This CDR3 spans 15 amino acids. Trimming left V 6 bases short and J 2 bases short, with 13 bases between. Germline V lookup: CDR1 MNHEY, CDR2 SVGAGI. The CDR3 spells CASSLGTFNTGELFF. The DNA of the CDR3 is TGTGCCAGCAGCCTCGGGACTTTCAACACCGGGGAGCTGTTTTTT.

This clone showed up just a few times. The chain joins TRBV19 to TRBJ2-1; 8 positions match TRBD2. CDR3 length: 13 residues. CDR1 is LNHDA and CDR2 is SQIVND in the germline V gene (reference sequence). V gave up 11 bases and J gave up 3 bases; unmatched junction bases: 6. CDR3 sequence: CASQRGFYNEQFF. The CDR3 nucleotides read TGTGCCTCCCAGCGGGGGTTCTACAATGAGCAGTTCTTC. Looking up the rest from reference TRBV19 and TRBJ2-1 gives the full variable domain: DGGITQSPKYLFRKEGQNVTLSCEQNLNHDAMYWYRQDPGQGLRLIYYSQIVNDFQKGDIAEGYSVSREKKESFPLTVTSAQKNPTAFYLCASQRGFYNEQFFGPGTRLTVL.

The rearrangement joins TRBV7-2 to TRBJ1-5; D is undetermined. Looked up from germline, CDR1 is SGHTA and CDR2 is FQGNSA. Trimming took off 3 bases at V and 1 base at J, with 7 bases between the two ends. The CDR3 length is 14 residues. CDR3 in amino acids: CASSFKGSNQPQHF. CDR3 nucleotide sequence: TGTGCCAGCAGCTTTAAGGGAAGCAATCAGCCCCAGCATTTT.

This rearrangement joins TRBV2 to TRBJ2-1; TRBD2 agrees at 10 bases. V was clipped by 5 bases and J by 8 bases; unmatched bases: 12. The germline V gene has CDR1 SNHLY and CDR2 FYNNEI. The CDR3 has 16 residues. CDR3 amino acids: CASSRPGLAQGDEQFF. CDR3 coding DNA: TGTGCCAGCAGTAGGCCGGGACTAGCGCAGGGGGATGAGCAGTTCTTC.

The chain is built from TRBV27 and TRBJ2-5; D gene ambiguous. The end of the DNA fits TRBJ2-7 better, so the J call may be wrong. Germline CDR1 is MNHEY and CDR2 is SMNVEV (reference sequence). This CDR3 comprises 16 residues. The CDR3 is CASSFSASELSYEQYF. DNA of the CDR3: TGTGCCAGCAGTTTTTCAGCGTCAGAGCTTTCCTACGAGCAGTACTTC.

The rearrangement uses TRBV9 and TRBJ2-1; 10 bases map to TRBD2. CDR3 length equals 16 residues. Looked up from germline, CDR1 is SGDLS and CDR2 is YYNGEE. Trimming removed 3 bases from V and 6 bases from J; junction bases left unmatched: 9. The CDR3 reads CASSGDIAGGFNEQFF. CDR3 DNA sequence: TGTGCCAGCAGCGGTGATATAGCGGGGGGTTTCAATGAGCAGTTCTTC. Using reference TRBV9 and TRBJ2-1 for the parts outside the CDR3, the full variable domain is DSGVTQTPKHLITATGQRVTLRCSPRSGDLSVYWYQQSLDQGLQFLIQYYNGEERAKGNILERFSAQQFPDLHSELNLSSLELGDSALYFCASSGDIAGGFNEQFFGPGTRLTVL.

This chain links TRBV2 with TRBJ1-5; D is perhaps TRBD1 (5 bases). Germline CDR1 and CDR2: SNHLY and FYNNEI. This CDR3 comprises 14 residues. Trimming pared 6 bases from V and 6 bases from J, leaving 15 bases between. The CDR3 loop reads CASRGTTLVQPQHF. CDR3 bases: TGTGCCAGCAGGGGGACGACACTCGTTCAGCCCCAGCATTTT.

V usage is TRBV9 and J usage is TRBJ2-4; TRBD2 matches at 11 bases. Germline loops: CDR1 SGDLS, CDR2 YYNGEE. The CDR3 is 20 amino acids. Unmatched junction bases numbered 12, after V lost 0 bases and J lost 1 base. The CDR3 DNA reads TGTGCCAGCAGCGTAGCTAAGGTAGCGGGAGGGCCAGAGGCCAAAAACATTCAGTACTTC. Protein product: CASSVAKVAGGPEAKNIQYF.

With respect to this clone: Sequence at one end of the junction differs from germline and may be a read error. The chain links TRBV27 to TRBJ2-5; 8 bases are shared with TRBD1. Germline lookup yields CDR1 MNHEY and CDR2 SMNVEV (reference sequence). The CDR3 is 11 residues long. The CDR3 here is CASGYRDRIDF. The CDR3 DNA reads TGTGCCAGCGGATACCGGGACAGGATAGACTTC.

The chain has TRBV5-1 and TRBJ1-6; D is unclear. Deletions cut 4 bases from V and 4 bases from J, with 18 bases between. This CDR3 has 17 residues. Germline V CDR1 and CDR2: SGHRS, YFSETQ. The CDR3 sequence is CASSPLAGGRYNSPLHF. The CDR3 nucleotides are TGCGCCAGCAGCCCCTTGGCGGGCGGCCGGTATAATTCACCCCTCCACTTT. The whole variable domain, remainder taken from reference TRBV5-1 and TRBJ1-6, is KAGVTQTPRYLIKTRGQQVTLSCSPISGHRSVSWYQQTPGQGLQFLFEYFSETQRNKGNFPGRFSGRQFSNSRSEMNVSTLELGDSALYLCASSPLAGGRYNSPLHFGNGTRLTVT.

The chain has TRBV6-6 and TRBJ1-6; the D is unclear. The CDR3 contains 16 residues. From germline, CDR1 is MNHNY and CDR2 SVGAGI (reference sequence). Trimming cost V 6 bases and J 5 bases, with 17 bases left between them. CDR3 nucleotide sequence: TGTGCCAGCAGGAATATCCCATCACCTAATAATTCACCCCTCCACTTT. Translation: CASRNIPSPNNSPLHF.

The chain joins TRBV2 to TRBJ1-6, with 12 bases fitting TRBD1. This CDR3 has 16 residues. Germline trimming cut 6 bases from V and 10 bases from J; bases unmatched to any gene: 10. Germline CDR1 SNHLY, CDR2 FYNNEI. The DNA of the CDR3 is TGTGCCAGCAGGCGGGACAGGGGGCGGACGGGATCACCCCTCCACTTT. It yields the protein CASRRDRGRTGSPLHF.

This sequence joins TRBV4-1 and TRBJ2-1; possible D gene TRBD2, 6 bases. The CDR3 length is 19 residues. V was clipped by 0 bases and J by 4 bases, with 22 bases between them. Per germline, CDR1 MGHRA and CDR2 YSYEKL. CDR3 bases: TGCGCCAGCAGCCAAGACGGGGGAGCACTACCCTCCCTTTACAATGAGCAGTTCTTC. This codes for CASSQDGGALPSLYNEQFF.

J is TRBJ2-5 and V is TRBV9, with 11 positions matching TRBD2. Germline lookup yields CDR1 SGDLS and CDR2 YYNGEE. This CDR3 region has 16 residues. The V and J ends lost 0 bases and 2 bases, in that order; junction bases with no gene match: 3. In DNA, the CDR3 is TGTGCCAGCAGCGTAGAGGGACTAGCGGTTCAAGAGACCCAGTACTTC. This encodes CASSVEGLAVQETQYF.

About this clone: An end of the junction does not agree with germline; a read error may underlie this. Other DNA sequences within the sample encode an identical CDR3. V and J are TRBV7-3 and TRBJ2-2, with D possibly being TRBD2 (6 bases). CDR3 length: 16 residues. Germline lookup yields CDR1 SGHTA and CDR2 FQGTGA. The CDR3: CASSLSAGSNTGELFF. The CDR3 DNA is TGTGCCAGCAGCTTAAGCGCGGGATCGAACACCGGAGAGCTGTTTTTT.

This rearrangement joins TRBV10-1 to TRBJ2-1, with D tentatively TRBD1 (5 bases). The germline gives CDR1 WNHNN, CDR2 SYGVQD (reference sequence). Trimming left V 0 bases short and J 9 bases short, with 9 bases between. The CDR3 totals 13 residues. CDR3 sequence (DNA): TGCGCCAGCAGTGAGTCGCAGGGAAGTGAGCAGTTCTTC. Its protein product is CASSESQGSEQFF.

This rearrangement joins TRBV4-1 to TRBJ2-7, with D possibly being TRBD2 (6 bases). Per germline, CDR1 MGHRA and CDR2 YSYEKL. V was cut by 3 bases and J by 4 bases, with 13 bases left in between. The CDR3 extends over 14 amino acids. This CDR3 is CASSHLTGVYEQYF. CDR3 DNA sequence: TGCGCCAGCAGCCACCTTACGGGGGTTTACGAGCAGTACTTC.

This chain connects TRBV4-1 to TRBJ1-3; 7 bases are shared with TRBD1. The ends lost 0 bases at V and 4 bases at J; junction bases unmatched: 0. The length of the CDR3 is 14 residues. Germline CDR1 is MGHRA and CDR2 is YSYEKL. CDR3 nucleotide sequence: TGCGCCAGCAGCCAAGAGGGACAGGGAAACACCATATATTTT. This gives the protein CASSQEGQGNTIYF.

V gene TRBV4-1 combines with J gene TRBJ2-7, with 10 bases lining up with TRBD2. The germline V gene encodes CDR1 MGHRA and CDR2 YSYEKL. V lost 0 bases and J lost 3; bases outside the gene matches: 8. CDR3 size: 17 residues. CDR3 sequence: CASSQDEAGGLGYEQYF. DNA for the CDR3: TGCGCCAGCAGCCAAGATGAAGCGGGGGGGCTAGGCTACGAGCAGTACTTC.

Notes on this clone: Other DNA sequences from this sample encode an identical CDR3 as well. The CDR3 region has the DNA TGTGCCAGCAGCTTAGTCGGGGGTGGGGGCCGAAGGGATCAGCCCCAGCATTTT. Its protein product is CASSLVGGGGRRDQPQHF. The gene calls are TRBV7-9 and TRBJ1-5; perhaps TRBD1 as D (6 bases). Trimming shortened V by 1 base and J by 5 bases, and 21 bases separated the two germline ends. The germline V gene encodes CDR1 SEHNR and CDR2 FQNEAQ (reference sequence). The CDR3 has 18 amino acids.

A single count supports this clone. The V call is TRBV5-1, the J call TRBJ2-7, with 11 positions matching TRBD2. Germline-derived CDR1 and CDR2 are SGHRS and YFSETQ. This CDR3 is 18 amino acids long. Trimming at V came to 0 bases and at J to 3 bases, leaving 11 bases not matched to a gene. The CDR3 protein is CASSLGGQGTSGGYEQYF. CDR3 sequence (DNA): TGCGCCAGCAGCTTGGGAGGACAGGGGACTAGCGGAGGCTACGAGCAGTACTTC.